This T cell receptor (beta chain) was documented in a study of T cell repertoires in cytomegalovirus infection. V lost 3 bases and J lost 7; bases outside the gene matches: 6. This CDR3 has 14 amino acids. TCRdb passed the reads through MiXCR, listing each CDR3 protein once. The table records 200,000 to 300,000 distinct CDR3 sequences, around 9% of them present only once. The receptor was isolated from a human donor in good health (CMV status not recorded). Some clones in this sample may be carry-over from other donors' samples. Sequencing was performed on PBMCs. The rearrangement uses TRBV23-1 and TRBJ1-2; TRBD1 agrees at 9 bases. TRBV23-1 is reported as an ORF; its role is uncertain. The CDR3 bases are TGCGCCAGCAGTCATCCTACGACAGGGGGTGGCTACACCTTC. It encodes CASSHPTTGGGYTF.